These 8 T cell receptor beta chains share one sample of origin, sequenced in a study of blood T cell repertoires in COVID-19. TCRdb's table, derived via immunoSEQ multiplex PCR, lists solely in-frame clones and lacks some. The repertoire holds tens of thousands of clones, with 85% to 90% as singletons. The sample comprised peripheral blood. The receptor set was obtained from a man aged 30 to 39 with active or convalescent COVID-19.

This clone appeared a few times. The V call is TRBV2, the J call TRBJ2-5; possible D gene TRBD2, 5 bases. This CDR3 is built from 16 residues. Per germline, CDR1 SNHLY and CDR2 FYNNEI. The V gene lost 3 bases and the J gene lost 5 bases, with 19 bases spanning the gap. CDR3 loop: CASSDSTLLSGETQYF. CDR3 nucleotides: TGTGCCAGCAGTGACTCAACTCTCCTATCGGGGGAGACCCAGTACTTC.

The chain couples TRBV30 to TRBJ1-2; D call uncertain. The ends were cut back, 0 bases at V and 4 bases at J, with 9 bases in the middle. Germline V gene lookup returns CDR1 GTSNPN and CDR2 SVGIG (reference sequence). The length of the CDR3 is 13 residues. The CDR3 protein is CAWSVQPTYGYTF. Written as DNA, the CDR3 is TGTGCCTGGAGTGTACAGCCTACCTATGGCTACACCTTC.

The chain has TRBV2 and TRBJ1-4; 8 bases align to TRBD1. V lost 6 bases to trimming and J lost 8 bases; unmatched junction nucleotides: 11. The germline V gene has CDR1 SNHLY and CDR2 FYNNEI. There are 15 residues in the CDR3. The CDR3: CASRPQGASGEKLFF. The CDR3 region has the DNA TGTGCCAGCAGGCCTCAGGGGGCTAGCGGCGAAAAACTGTTTTTT.

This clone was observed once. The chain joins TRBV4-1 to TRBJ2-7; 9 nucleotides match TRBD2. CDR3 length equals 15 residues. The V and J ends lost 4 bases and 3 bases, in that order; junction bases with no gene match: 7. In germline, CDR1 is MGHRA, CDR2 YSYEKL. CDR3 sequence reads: CASSPRAGGNYEQYV. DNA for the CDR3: TGCGCCAGCAGCCCGCGGGCGGGAGGGAACTACGAGCAGTACGTC.

The CDR3 nucleotides are TGTGCCAGCAGTTACTCGAGGCAGGGCGTCATGGGCTACACCTTC. This gives the protein CASSYSRQGVMGYTF. The V call is TRBV6-5, the J call TRBJ1-2; possibly TRBD1 for D (5 bases). Looked up from germline, CDR1 is MNHEY and CDR2 is SVGAGI. Trimming pared 0 bases from V and 8 bases from J, leaving 16 bases between. There are 15 residues in the CDR3.

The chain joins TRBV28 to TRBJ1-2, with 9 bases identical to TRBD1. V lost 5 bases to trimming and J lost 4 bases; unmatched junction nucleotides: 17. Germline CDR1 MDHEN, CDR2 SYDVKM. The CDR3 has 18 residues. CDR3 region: CASSPPDRGHSVRYGYTF. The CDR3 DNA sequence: TGTGCCAGCAGTCCCCCGGACAGGGGCCATTCCGTTCGCTATGGCTACACCTTC.

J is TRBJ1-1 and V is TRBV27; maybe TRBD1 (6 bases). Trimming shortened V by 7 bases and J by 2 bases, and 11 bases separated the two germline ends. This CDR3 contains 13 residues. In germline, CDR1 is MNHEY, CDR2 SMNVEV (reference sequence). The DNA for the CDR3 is TGTGCCAGCACTCGGACAGTAAACACTGAAGCTTTCTTT. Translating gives CASTRTVNTEAFF.

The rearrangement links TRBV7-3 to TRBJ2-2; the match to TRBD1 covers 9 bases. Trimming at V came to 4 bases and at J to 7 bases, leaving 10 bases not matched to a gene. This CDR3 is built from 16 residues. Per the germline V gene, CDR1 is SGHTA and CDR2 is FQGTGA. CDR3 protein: CASSSLGTGMGGELFF. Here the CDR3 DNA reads TGTGCCAGCAGCTCCTTAGGGACAGGGATGGGCGGGGAGCTGTTTTTT.